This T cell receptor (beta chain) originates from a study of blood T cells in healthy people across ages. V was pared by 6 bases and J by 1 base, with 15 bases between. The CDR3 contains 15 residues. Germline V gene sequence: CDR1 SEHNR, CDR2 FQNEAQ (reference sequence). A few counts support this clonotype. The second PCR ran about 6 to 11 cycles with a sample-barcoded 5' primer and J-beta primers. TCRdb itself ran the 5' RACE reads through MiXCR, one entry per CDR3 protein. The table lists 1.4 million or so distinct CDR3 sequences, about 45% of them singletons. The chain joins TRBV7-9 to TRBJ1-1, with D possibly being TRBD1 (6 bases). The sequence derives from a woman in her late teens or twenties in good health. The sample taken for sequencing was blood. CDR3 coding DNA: TGTGCCAGCAGACCATTCGGGGGGCCGAACACTGAAGCTTTCTTT. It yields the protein CASRPFGGPNTEAFF. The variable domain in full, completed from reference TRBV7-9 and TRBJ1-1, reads DTGVSQNPRHKITKRGQNVTFRCDPISEHNRLYWYRQTLGQGPEFLTYFQNEAQLEKSRLLSDRFSAERPKGSFSTLEIQRTEQGDSAMYLCASRPFGGPNTEAFFGQGTRLTVV.